These T cell receptor beta chains were read from a single sample in a study of shared clonotypes between healthy human individuals. TCRdb's table, derived via immunoSEQ multiplex PCR, lists solely in-frame clones and lacks some. This table holds roughly 2.5 million clones, just over 90% found once. The sequencing sample was made of naive CD4+ T cells sorted from blood. The receptors shown here come from a man younger than 30 in good health. CDR3s include the opening cysteine and the closing phenylalanine or tryptophan. The order of the fields is clone size, J gene, CDR3 length, V gene, D gene, CDR3 protein, CDR3 DNA. The D gene is left open where the match is weak. Clone size is stated in some rows and not others, as once, few, many or a class when expanded.

>NA|TRBJ1-5|13|TRBV23-1|NA
CASQNTSNQPQHF
TGCGCCAGCCAGAACACTAGCAATCAGCCCCAGCATTTT
>NA|TRBJ2-1|15|TRBV5-8|NA
CASSFRGRENNEQFF
TGTGCCAGCAGCTTCAGGGGCAGGGAGAACAATGAGCAGTTCTTC
>NA|TRBJ2-3|14|TRBV19|NA
CASSPGTRTDTQYF
TGTGCCAGTAGCCCCGGGACCCGCACAGATACGCAGTATTTT
>NA|TRBJ1-1|15|TRBV4-3|NA
CASSLTGTVNTEAFF
TGCGCCAGCAGCCTAACCGGGACGGTGAACACTGAAGCTTTCTTT
>few|TRBJ1-1|15|TRBV10-3|NA
CAISDRAAGNTEAFF
TGTGCCATCAGTGACAGGGCAGCTGGGAACACTGAAGCTTTCTTT
>once|TRBJ2-5|15|TRBV19|NA
CASSISQGRRETQYF
TGTGCCAGTAGTATATCACAGGGACGCCGCGAGACCCAGTACTTC
>NA|TRBJ2-7|15|TRBV9|TRBD1
CASSPGQGSIYEQYF
TGTGCCAGCAGCCCCGGACAGGGATCAATCTACGAGCAGTACTTC
>NA|TRBJ2-1|18|TRBV11-2|NA
CASSLELARERYNNEQFF
TGTGCCAGCAGCTTAGAATTGGCCCGGGAGAGGTATAACAATGAGCAGTTCTTC
>few|TRBJ1-5|12|TRBV19|NA
CASSPSIQPQHF
TGTGCCAGTAGTCCCTCGATTCAGCCCCAGCATTTT
>NA|TRBJ1-6|13|TRBV11-2|NA
CASSATGHSPLHF
TGTGCCAGCAGCGCGACAGGCCATTCACCCCTCCACTTT
>NA|TRBJ1-1|16|TRBV9|NA
CASSRMGSSGNTEAFF
TGTGCCAGCAGCCGCATGGGATCCAGTGGGAACACTGAAGCTTTCTTT
>NA|TRBJ1-4|18|TRBV5-6|TRBD1
CASSPPGTELPTNEKLFF
TGTGCCAGCAGCCCCCCCGGGACAGAACTTCCAACTAATGAAAAACTGTTTTTT
>NA|TRBJ2-1|14|TRBV2|TRBD2
CASSRTSVYNEQFF
TGTGCCAGCAGTAGAACTAGCGTATACAATGAGCAGTTCTTC
>NA|TRBJ2-3|15|TRBV7-9|NA
CASTQRQLDYDTQYF
TGTGCCAGCACCCAGCGGCAGCTAGACTACGATACGCAGTATTTT
>NA|TRBJ2-5|15|TRBV5-4|TRBD2
CASSSGLAGDETQYF
TGTGCCAGCAGTTCCGGACTAGCGGGAGACGAGACCCAGTACTTC
>NA|TRBJ2-3|13|TRBV5-1|TRBD2
CASRLAATDTQYF
TGCGCCAGCAGACTAGCGGCCACAGATACGCAGTATTTT
>NA|TRBJ2-7|13|TRBV18|NA
CASSAWRAYEQYF
TGTGCCAGCTCCGCTTGGAGGGCCTACGAGCAGTACTTC
>NA|TRBJ2-1|14|TRBV9|NA
CASSLMNSYNEQFF
TGTGCCAGCAGCCTTATGAATTCATACAATGAGCAGTTCTTC
>NA|TRBJ1-1|14|TRBV18|NA
CASSPLDTGTEAFF
TGTGCCAGCTCACCACTCGACACAGGCACTGAAGCTTTCTTT
>NA|TRBJ2-7|15|TRBV18|NA
CASSPRAEDSYEQYF
TGTGCCAGCTCACCCCGGGCCGAAGACTCCTACGAGCAGTACTTC
>NA|TRBJ2-7|15|TRBV7-2|TRBD2
CASSLVSGQTYEQYF
TGTGCCAGCAGCTTAGTTAGCGGGCAGACCTACGAGCAGTACTTC
>NA|TRBJ1-2|16|TRBV9|NA
CASSGNRFYNNYGYTF
TGTGCCAGCAGCGGAAACCGATTCTATAATAACTATGGCTACACCTTC
>NA|TRBJ1-2|15|TRBV28|NA
CASSYGGDLDYGYTF
TGTGCCAGCAGTTATGGGGGGGACTTGGACTATGGCTACACCTTC
>once|TRBJ2-3|13|TRBV7-8|NA
CASSLVNTDTQYF
TGTGCCAGCAGCTTGGTAAACACAGATACGCAGTATTTT
>NA|TRBJ1-4|15|TRBV5-1|TRBD1
CASSYRGSPNEKLFF
TGCGCCAGCAGCTACAGGGGAAGCCCTAATGAAAAACTGTTTTTT
>NA|TRBJ2-1|17|TRBV10-3|TRBD1
CAISDMTGTVHYNEQFF
TGTGCCATCAGTGACATGACCGGGACAGTACACTACAATGAGCAGTTCTTC
>NA|TRBJ1-5|15|TRBV7-2|NA
CASSRGGGPNQPQHF
TGTGCCAGCAGCAGGGGCGGTGGACCCAATCAGCCCCAGCATTTT
>NA|TRBJ2-7|15|TRBV28|NA
CASRPTGSGRYEQYF
TGTGCCAGCAGACCTACAGGGTCGGGTAGGTACGAGCAGTACTTC
>NA|TRBJ2-3|15|TRBV28|TRBD1
CASSKRDRDTDTQYF
TGTGCCAGCTCAAAAAGGGACAGGGATACAGATACGCAGTATTTT
>NA|TRBJ1-2|14|TRBV28|NA
CASSQVGGMAGYTF
TGTGCCAGCAGTCAAGTAGGAGGGATGGCTGGCTACACCTTC
>NA|TRBJ2-2|15|TRBV11-2|NA
CASSLRAGSIGELFF
TGTGCCAGCAGCTTAAGGGCAGGGTCTATCGGGGAGCTGTTTTTT
>once|TRBJ2-5|15|TRBV28|TRBD1
CASSTPGQGWETQYF
TGTGCCAGCAGTACCCCGGGACAGGGGTGGGAGACCCAGTACTTC
>NA|TRBJ2-3|12|TRBV30|NA
CAFSPGGDTQYF
TGTGCCTTTTCTCCAGGAGGGGATACGCAGTATTTT
>NA|TRBJ1-6|15|TRBV10-3|NA
CAISDQPGKNSPLHF
TGTGCCATCAGTGATCAGCCAGGGAAGAATTCACCCCTCCACTTT
>NA|TRBJ2-1|13|TRBV7-3|NA
CASSFAGTNEQFF
TGTGCCAGCAGCTTTGCAGGGACGAATGAGCAGTTCTTC
>NA|TRBJ2-7|16|TRBV4-1|TRBD2
CASSQGILAVSYEQYF
TGCGCCAGCAGCCAAGGTATACTAGCGGTATCCTACGAGCAGTACTTC
>NA|TRBJ1-6|13|TRBV5-5|NA
CASSSGTDGPLHF
TGTGCCAGCAGCTCCGGGACCGACGGACCCCTCCACTTT
>NA|TRBJ2-1|15|TRBV4-3|TRBD2
CASSQGAGGYNEQFF
TGCGCCAGCAGCCAAGGAGCGGGGGGATACAATGAGCAGTTCTTC
>NA|TRBJ2-7|17|TRBV27|NA
CASSFFPRERSSYEQYF
TGTGCCAGCAGTTTCTTCCCCAGGGAGCGCAGCTCCTACGAGCAGTACTTC
>NA|TRBJ2-1|14|TRBV5-6|NA
CASSLEHLGNEQFF
TGTGCCAGCAGCTTGGAGCACTTGGGGAATGAGCAGTTCTTC